One and the same sample provided the 17 T cell receptor beta chains below, sequenced in a study of vaccination and CD4 T cells after COVID-19. With the Oncomine TCR Beta short-read assay, DNA from cultured CD4+ T cells was sequenced. One entry per CDR3 protein, called by TCRdb with MiXCR from the PCR reads. The repertoire holds tens of thousands of distinct CDR3 sequences, with under 75% as singletons. For these receptors, no antigen is known. Sample treatment: approximately nine-day PBMC culture with coronavirus spike peptide pools or control peptides (ViraFEST assay). Sequencing used CD4+ T cells from blood, cultured in vitro. Receptors originate from a human donor who had recovered from COVID-19.

The chain combines TRBV7-2 with TRBJ1-2; the match to TRBD1 covers 8 bases. Looked up from germline, CDR1 is SGHTA and CDR2 is FQGNSA. After removal of 5 bases from V and 1 base from J, the junction contained 6 bases not matched to a gene. The CDR3 is made up of 15 amino acids. CDR3 sequence: CASSLRQGNNYGYTF. CDR3 DNA: TGTGCCAGCAGCCTGCGACAGGGGAATAACTATGGCTACACCTTC.

The chain uses TRBV5-1 and TRBJ2-5; TRBD2 matches at 10 bases. The germline gives CDR1 SGHRS, CDR2 YFSETQ. Unmatched junction bases numbered 9, after V lost 4 bases and J lost 3 bases. The CDR3 is made up of 16 amino acids. CDR3 region: CASSGLAGVGEETQYF. The CDR3 coding sequence is TGCGCCAGCAGCGGGCTAGCGGGAGTCGGGGAAGAGACCCAGTACTTC.

This clonotype was detected only a few times. The CDR3 region is CASRGFTGTTQQYF. As DNA, the CDR3 is TGTGCCAGCAGGGGATTTACCGGGACAACCCAGCAGTACTTC. The chain is built from TRBV12-3 or TRBV12-4 and TRBJ2-7; a weak D match, TRBD1 (6 bases). Trimming shortened V by 6 bases and J by 8 bases, and 20 bases separated the two germline ends. This CDR3 is built from 14 residues.

The J gene is TRBJ1-6, the V gene TRBV7-2; 9 nucleotides agree with TRBD1. The CDR3 has 18 amino acids. The ends lost 5 bases at V and 3 bases at J; junction bases unmatched: 11. The V gene's germline CDR1 is SGHTA and CDR2 FQGNSA. CDR3 protein: CASSPRHGTGNYNSPLHF. The CDR3 nucleotides read TGTGCCAGCAGCCCCCGACACGGGACAGGGAACTATAATTCACCCCTCCACTTT.

This sequence joins TRBV5-1 and TRBJ2-6, with D maybe TRBD2 (5 bases). CDR1 is SGHRS and CDR2 is YFSETQ in the germline V gene. The CDR3 is made up of 13 amino acids. Trimming stripped 4 bases from V and 3 bases from J, with 5 bases between. This CDR3 reads CASSEGGANVLTF. The CDR3 DNA follows: TGCGCCAGCAGCGAGGGTGGGGCCAACGTCCTGACTTTC.

The rearrangement uses TRBV11-3 and TRBJ1-1; no firm D call. Deletions cut 2 bases from V and 2 bases from J, with 6 bases between. This CDR3 contains 13 residues. Germline V gene lookup returns CDR1 SGHNT and CDR2 YENEEA. CDR3 protein: CASSLSSNTEAFF. CDR3 in DNA: TGTGCCAGCAGCTTATCCAGCAACACTGAAGCTTTCTTT.

The genes are TRBV24-1 and TRBJ2-1; D possibly corresponds to TRBD2 (6 bases). Germline CDR1 reads KGHDR; CDR2 reads SFDVKD. CDR3 length: 14 residues. Between the trimmed V and J ends, which lost 8 bases and 8 bases, there was a span of 18 bases. CDR3 nucleotides: TGTGCCACCAAAGGACCCCGCGGGGTACATGAGCAGTTCTTC. Protein sequence: CATKGPRGVHEQFF.

The chain links TRBV20-1 to TRBJ1-1, with D possibly being TRBD1 (6 bases). Germline values: CDR1 DFQATT, CDR2 SNEGSKA (reference sequence). V lost 5 bases to trimming and J lost 3 bases, with 16 bases between them. The CDR3 contains 14 residues. CDR3 bases: TGCAGTGCTCCCTACAGGGTGAGTGACACTGAAGCTTTCTTT. This translates into CSAPYRVSDTEAFF.

The chain couples TRBV2 to TRBJ2-1; unclear D gene. Germline V lookup: CDR1 SNHLY, CDR2 FYNNEI. This CDR3 contains 11 residues. V was shortened by 6 bases and J by 4 bases, with 4 bases between the two germline ends. The CDR3 bases are TGTGCCAGCAGAGGGTACAATGAGCAGTTCTTC. Its protein product is CASRGYNEQFF.

The V and J genes are TRBV7-9 and TRBJ1-6, with D perhaps matching TRBD1 (5 bases). The CDR3 totals 15 residues. Germline V gene lookup returns CDR1 SEHNR and CDR2 FQNEAQ (reference sequence). V was shortened by 1 base and J by 12 bases, with 16 bases between the two germline ends. The CDR3 DNA follows: TGTGCCAGCAGCTTAGTAGGGGCATCGGGTTTACCCCTCCACTTT. Residues: CASSLVGASGLPLHF.

The rearrangement links TRBV28 to TRBJ1-2; TRBD1 aligns across 7 bases. J lost 3 bases, V lost 2 bases, and 3 bases had no gene match. There are 14 residues in the CDR3. Per germline, CDR1 MDHEN and CDR2 SYDVKM. The CDR3: CASSLDREHYGYTF. The CDR3 coding sequence is TGTGCCAGCAGTTTAGACAGGGAGCACTATGGCTACACCTTC.

This chain uses TRBV30 with TRBJ1-1; D is undetermined. CDR3 length equals 14 residues. The germline gives CDR1 GTSNPN, CDR2 SVGIG (reference sequence). The V end was cut by 2 bases, the J end by 5 bases, with 15 bases between. This CDR3 reads CAWSFFDWETEAFF. CDR3 DNA: TGTGCCTGGAGTTTTTTTGACTGGGAAACTGAAGCTTTCTTT.

This clonotype turned up a few times. Written as DNA, the CDR3 is TGTGCCAGCAGCACCGAAACAGGGTCCAGGAATCAGCCCCAGCATTTT. This sequence encodes CASSTETGSRNQPQHF. The genes are TRBV21-1 and TRBJ1-5; the DNA was not compared with TRBD1, the D call given in the table. TRBV21-1 is an annotated pseudogene. CDR3 length: 16 residues.

The V gene is TRBV7-2, the J gene TRBJ2-1, with a possible D match to TRBD2 (6 bases). Trimming cost V 8 bases and J 7 bases, with 15 bases left between them. The CDR3 runs 13 residues. Germline lookup yields CDR1 SGHTA and CDR2 FQGNSA. CDR3 DNA sequence: TGTGCCAGCGGCACGTACCTAGCGAATGAGCAGTTCTTC. It is translated as CASGTYLANEQFF.

V is TRBV19 and J is TRBJ2-3; TRBD2 aligns across 12 bases. The CDR3 runs 16 residues. Trimming cost V 5 bases and J 1 base; bases outside gene matches: 4. Germline assignment: CDR1 LNHDA and CDR2 SQIVND (reference sequence). The CDR3 region is CASSPRTSGGTDTQYF. CDR3 bases: TGTGCCAGTAGTCCGCGGACTAGCGGGGGCACAGATACGCAGTATTTT.

The chain uses TRBV6-2 or TRBV6-3 and TRBJ1-6; tentatively, D is TRBD1 (5 bases). This CDR3 spans 14 amino acids. Germline lookup yields CDR1 MNHEY and CDR2 SVGEGT. Trimming cost V 2 bases and J 10 bases, with 12 bases left between them. The DNA for the CDR3 is TGTGCCAGCAGTTACGGGGGGTCTGGCTCACCCCTCCACTTT. It is translated as CASSYGGSGSPLHF.

The rearrangement joins TRBV5-1 to TRBJ1-4, with D possibly matching TRBD1 (5 bases). The CDR3 is 16 residues long. V lost 3 bases, J lost 7 bases, and 19 bases lay in between. Germline V gene lookup returns CDR1 SGHRS and CDR2 YFSETQ. Here the CDR3 DNA reads TGCGCCAGCAGCTCTACATGGGGAGGGGATGGTGAAAAACTGTTTTTT. Residues: CASSSTWGGDGEKLFF.